Following are 9 T cell receptor beta chains from one sample sequenced in a study of blood T cell repertoires in COVID-19. Profiling relied on immunoSEQ multiplex PCR, and the TCRdb table lists in-frame clones only, not all of them. The sample shows over 250,000 clones, roughly 91% of them seen only once. Input material: PBMCs or T cells enriched from blood (not recorded which). These receptors all come from a man between 35 and 55 years old who had recovered from COVID-19.

This chain connects TRBV24-1 to TRBJ2-7; 13 bases align to TRBD2. Looked up from germline, CDR1 is KGHDR and CDR2 is SFDVKD. V lost 9 bases, J lost 5 bases, and 6 bases stayed unmatched. This CDR3 is 14 amino acids long. The CDR3 nucleotides read TGTGCCACCGGGACTAGCGGGACCCTAGACGAGCAGTACTTC. Its protein is CATGTSGTLDEQYF.

The chain is built from TRBV30 and TRBJ1-6; TRBD1 matches 8 bases. CDR1 is GTSNPN and CDR2 is SVGIG in the germline V gene (reference sequence). The CDR3 totals 16 residues. V lost 1 base to trimming and J lost 10 bases; unmatched junction nucleotides: 12. CDR3 residues: CAWSAGGAISRSPLHF. The DNA for the CDR3 is TGTGCCTGGAGTGCAGGGGGCGCGATATCTAGATCACCCCTCCACTTT.

The genes are TRBV10-3 and TRBJ2-1; 9 bases are shared with TRBD1. The trim removed 3 bases at V and 7 bases at J, leaving 10 bases unmatched. The CDR3 consists of 16 residues. In germline, CDR1 is ENHRY, CDR2 SYGVKD. This CDR3 is CAISDPGTGKGNEQFF. The CDR3 DNA reads TGTGCCATCAGTGACCCCGGGACAGGGAAGGGGAATGAGCAGTTCTTC.

This chain joins TRBV5-6 and TRBJ2-2; 10 nucleotides agree with TRBD1. Germline CDR1 and CDR2: SGHDT and YYEEEE. The CDR3 is 14 amino acids. Trimming took 3 bases from V and 8 from J; bases not matched to a gene: 4. Here the CDR3 reads CASSWDRGSGELFF. The CDR3 coding sequence is TGTGCCAGCAGCTGGGACAGGGGCTCTGGGGAGCTGTTTTTT.

V and J are TRBV19 and TRBJ2-6; no reliable D call. Germline V gene data show CDR1 as LNHDA and CDR2 as SQIVND (reference sequence). This CDR3 has 17 amino acids. Trimming stripped 6 bases from V and 0 bases from J, with 15 bases between. CDR3 sequence: CASSFGEAASGANVLTF. The CDR3 nucleotides read TGTGCCAGTAGCTTCGGTGAGGCGGCCTCTGGGGCCAACGTCCTGACTTTC.

V usage is TRBV4-3 and J usage is TRBJ2-1; TRBD2 matches at 8 bases. The CDR3 has 18 amino acids. Germline V gives CDR1 LGHNA, CDR2 YSLEER. After removal of 1 base from V and 7 bases from J, the junction contained 15 bases not matched to a gene. In nucleotides, the CDR3 is TGCGCCAGCAGCCAAGGTAGCGGACTAGCCACCAGCGATAATGAGCAGTTCTTC. Its protein product is CASSQGSGLATSDNEQFF.

Only a few counts were recorded for this clone. The rearrangement joins TRBV29-1 to TRBJ1-6; D unresolved. In germline, CDR1 is SQVTM, CDR2 ANQGSEA. The CDR3 length is 13 residues. V was shortened by 3 bases and J by 10 bases, with 13 bases between the two germline ends. The CDR3 sequence: CSVEEPVGSPLHF. In nucleotides, the CDR3 is TGCAGCGTTGAGGAGCCAGTCGGCTCACCCCTCCACTTT.

This chain uses TRBV6-5 with TRBJ2-7; tentatively, D is TRBD1 (5 bases). This CDR3 spans 14 amino acids. V lost 0 bases and J 7 bases, leaving 13 bases between the germline ends. Germline-derived CDR1 and CDR2 are MNHEY and SVGAGI. The chain's CDR3 is CASSYSGPKGEQYF. DNA of the CDR3: TGTGCCAGCAGTTACTCTGGGCCGAAGGGGGAGCAGTACTTC.

Points on this clone: The identical CDR3 is also encoded by other nucleotide sequences in the sample. The chain links TRBV6-5 to TRBJ2-7; 10 bases are shared with TRBD1. The junction had 3 bases not matched to a gene; V was cut back by 2 bases and J by 2 bases. Germline assignment: CDR1 MNHEY and CDR2 SVGAGI. The CDR3 is 15 residues long. CDR3 sequence: CASSYRDRGPYEQYF. CDR3 DNA sequence: TGTGCCAGCAGTTACAGGGACAGGGGCCCCTACGAGCAGTACTTC.